These 23 T cell receptor beta chains share one sample of origin, sequenced in a study of identical twins. Each CDR3 protein gets one entry after TCRdb re-called the 5' RACE reads with MiXCR. Among about 890,000 distinct CDR3 sequences listed, 9% to 15% were seen once. These sequences were also reported in another study, on yellow fever vaccine responses in identical twins.

Input material: PBMCs. These receptors were obtained from a young woman in good health.

The V call is TRBV12-3 or TRBV12-4, the J call TRBJ1-1; 8 bases agree with TRBD1. The CDR3 has 16 residues. V lost 3 bases, J lost 1 base, and 7 bases stayed unmatched. DNA for the CDR3: TGTGCCAGCAGTTTCCCCTTTCAGGGGGCGAACACTGAAGCTTTCTTT. Its translation: CASSFPFQGANTEAFF.

The V and J genes are TRBV20-1 and TRBJ2-3, with 8 bases fitting TRBD2. CDR3 length: 15 amino acids. V lost 4 bases, J lost 3 bases, and 9 bases stayed unmatched. Germline values: CDR1 DFQATT, CDR2 SNEGSKA (reference sequence). This CDR3 reads CSATPGLVGTDTQYF. As DNA, the CDR3 is TGCAGTGCTACCCCGGGACTAGTGGGGACAGATACGCAGTATTTT.

This chain connects TRBV7-2 to TRBJ2-2; 7 bases map to TRBD2. The length of the CDR3 is 13 residues. Germline CDR1 and CDR2: SGHTA and FQGNSA. Trimming removed 5 bases from V and 7 bases from J; junction bases left unmatched: 4. The CDR3 region has the DNA TGTGCCAGCAGCAGGAGCGGGGTCGGGGAGCTGTTTTTT. It translates to CASSRSGVGELFF. The variable domain in full, completed from reference TRBV7-2 and TRBJ2-2, reads GAGVSQSPSNKVTEKGKDVELRCDPISGHTALYWYRQSLGQGLEFLIYFQGNSAPDKSGLPSDRFSAERTGGSVSTLTIQRTQQEDSAVYLCASSRSGVGELFFGEGSRLTVL.

This clonotype was counted between two and nine times. The rearrangement links TRBV12-3 or TRBV12-4 to TRBJ1-5, with D possibly being TRBD1 (5 bases). The CDR3 runs to 17 residues. V gave up 6 bases and J gave up 0 bases, with 18 bases separating them. The CDR3 DNA follows: TGTGCCAGCAGCTCCGGCAGGGTCGCGTATAGCAATCAGCCCCAGCATTTT. Its translation is CASSSGRVAYSNQPQHF.

This chain's CDR3 is CAISVMGSGGEQYF. The CDR3 DNA sequence: TGTGCCATCAGTGTAATGGGGTCGGGGGGCGAGCAGTACTTC. The chain joins TRBV10-3 to TRBJ2-7, with 7 nucleotides matching TRBD2. Losses at the gene ends were 4 bases for V and 6 bases for J; bases not matched to a gene: 9. The CDR3 spans 14 residues. The germline V gene has CDR1 ENHRY and CDR2 SYGVKD.

This clonotype was counted only a few times. V usage is TRBV29-1 and J usage is TRBJ1-6; maybe TRBD1 (6 bases). Trimming removed 7 bases at V and 5 bases at J, with 12 bases between. The CDR3 is 13 amino acids. Germline values: CDR1 SQVTM, CDR2 ANQGSEA. CDR3 nucleotides: TGCAGCGCTAGGGGGAGTGATAATTCACCCCTCCACTTT. It codes for CSARGSDNSPLHF. Full variable domain (remainder filled in from reference TRBV29-1 and TRBJ1-6): SAVISQKPSRDICQRGTSLTIQCQVDSQVTMMFWYRQQPGQSLTLIATANQGSEATYESGFVIDKFPISRPNLTFSTLTVSNMSPEDSSIYLCSARGSDNSPLHFGNGTRLTVT.

V is TRBV3-1 and J is TRBJ1-6; D gene ambiguous. Trimming stripped 4 bases from V and 12 bases from J, with 16 bases between. The CDR3 extends over 14 amino acids. Germline CDR1 and CDR2: LGHDT and YNNKEL (reference sequence). CDR3: CASSPRREPVPLHF. DNA for the CDR3: TGTGCCAGCAGCCCTCGTAGGGAACCTGTACCCCTCCACTTT.

This clonotype appeared a few times. The chain joins TRBV20-1 to TRBJ1-5, with D perhaps matching TRBD1 (5 bases). Germline CDR1 and CDR2: DFQATT and SNEGSKA (reference sequence). This CDR3 spans 13 amino acids. The V end lost 6 bases, the J end lost 0 bases, and 9 bases lay between the germline ends. The CDR3 nucleotides read TGCAGTGCAAAGACAGATAGCAATCAGCCCCAGCATTTT. Translation gives CSAKTDSNQPQHF.

This clonotype occurred many times. This rearrangement joins TRBV3-1 to TRBJ1-1; 7 nucleotides agree with TRBD1. Germline V gene sequence: CDR1 LGHDT, CDR2 YNNKEL (reference sequence). After removal of 7 bases from V and 1 base from J, the junction contained 6 bases not matched to a gene. This CDR3 is 14 amino acids long. CDR3 DNA: TGTGCCAGCACCCAGACAGGGTCGAACACTGAAGCTTTCTTT. It is translated as CASTQTGSNTEAFF.

The chain recombines TRBV24-1 with TRBJ2-3, with D possibly TRBD2 on 5 matching bases. V shed 9 bases and J shed 0 bases, with 12 bases lying between them. Germline loops: CDR1 KGHDR, CDR2 SFDVKD. The CDR3 extends over 14 amino acids. The CDR3 reads CATRGSGSTDTQYF. The CDR3 DNA reads TGTGCCACCCGAGGGTCGGGGAGCACAGATACGCAGTATTTT.

For this clonotype: The germline gene is not matched at one end of the junction; a read error may be the cause. The V and J genes are TRBV12-3 or TRBV12-4 and TRBJ2-5, with TRBD2 matching 12 bases. CDR3 length: 14 residues. The CDR3 reads CASSRAGTSGSWNF. For the CDR3, the DNA is TGTGCCAGCAGTCGAGCCGGGACTAGCGGGTCATGGAACTTC.

This clonotype was seen a handful of times. This chain connects TRBV4-1 to TRBJ2-7; 8 bases are a match to TRBD1. This CDR3 region has 14 residues. The V and J ends lost 3 bases and 2 bases, in that order; junction bases with no gene match: 3. Per the germline V gene, CDR1 is MGHRA and CDR2 is YSYEKL. Here the CDR3 DNA reads TGCGCCAGCAGCCAGATGGACAGGGCCTACGAGCAGTACGTC. Amino acid sequence: CASSQMDRAYEQYV.

The genes are TRBV20-1 and TRBJ2-1; 9 bases agree with TRBD2. Looked up from germline, CDR1 is DFQATT and CDR2 is SNEGSKA (reference sequence). V gave up 5 bases and J gave up 4 bases; unmatched junction bases: 6. The CDR3 has 14 amino acids. CDR3 loop: CSAHGTSLYNEQFF. Written as DNA, the CDR3 is TGCAGTGCTCATGGGACTAGCCTTTACAATGAGCAGTTCTTC.

This chain uses TRBV24-1 with TRBJ2-7; D gene ambiguous. The CDR3 spans 12 residues. The V and J ends lost 7 bases and 3 bases respectively, with 9 bases between them. The germline V gene encodes CDR1 KGHDR and CDR2 SFDVKD. Here the CDR3 DNA reads TGTGCCACCAGCGCCCCCGGCTACGAGCAGTACTTC. It yields the protein CATSAPGYEQYF.

The genes are TRBV12-3 or TRBV12-4 and TRBJ2-7; 10 bases line up with TRBD2. The CDR3 totals 15 residues. V shed 7 bases, J shed 4 bases, and the junction held 10 bases outside the gene matches. The CDR3, as DNA: TGTGCCAGCAAGACCTCCGGGACTAGCGCATACGAGCAGTACTTC. It encodes CASKTSGTSAYEQYF.

This clonotype was seen a few times. The chain is built from TRBV18 and TRBJ1-2, with a tentative D call TRBD1 (6 bases). This CDR3 has 17 residues. The V end was cut by 0 bases, the J end by 5 bases, with 19 bases between. From germline, CDR1 is KGHSH and CDR2 LQKENI. The CDR3 loop is CASSPPNHQGRDYGYTF. In DNA form, the CDR3 reads TGTGCCAGCTCACCACCGAATCATCAGGGGCGAGATTATGGCTACACCTTC. Based on the CDR3 plus reference TRBV18 and TRBJ1-2, the full variable domain is NAGVMQNPRHLVRRRGQEARLRCSPMKGHSHVYWYRQLPEEGLKFMVYLQKENIIDESGMPKERFSAEFPKEGPSILRIQQVVRGDSAAYFCASSPPNHQGRDYGYTFGSGTRLTVV.

This clonotype was observed a few times. The V and J genes are TRBV6-2 or TRBV6-3 and TRBJ2-7; D perhaps matches TRBD2 (5 bases). Deletions cut 0 bases from V and 0 bases from J, with 15 bases between. This CDR3 spans 17 amino acids. Germline CDR1 reads MNHEY; CDR2 reads SVGEGT. The CDR3 coding sequence is TGTGCCAGCAGTTACTCAGCGGACCTTAGGGTCTCCTACGAGCAGTACTTC. Its protein product is CASSYSADLRVSYEQYF.

The J gene is TRBJ2-2, the V gene TRBV10-3; D call uncertain. In germline, CDR1 is ENHRY, CDR2 SYGVKD. The V gene lost 8 bases and the J gene lost 5 bases, with 6 bases spanning the gap. CDR3 length: 11 residues. CDR3: CAIGRTGELFF. CDR3 DNA: TGTGCCATCGGGCGGACCGGGGAGCTGTTTTTT.

The chain recombines TRBV7-2 with TRBJ1-1; 7 nucleotides agree with TRBD1. The CDR3 spans 15 residues. Germline V CDR1 and CDR2: SGHTA, FQGNSA. V was clipped by 2 bases and J by 5 bases; unmatched bases: 8. The CDR3, as DNA: TGTGCCAGCAGCTTATGGGACAGAGCAGGGACTGAAGCTTTCTTT. Protein sequence: CASSLWDRAGTEAFF. Combining the CDR3 with reference TRBV7-2 and TRBJ1-1 gives the whole variable domain GAGVSQSPSNKVTEKGKDVELRCDPISGHTALYWYRQSLGQGLEFLIYFQGNSAPDKSGLPSDRFSAERTGGSVSTLTIQRTQQEDSAVYLCASSLWDRAGTEAFFGQGTRLTVV.

This sequence joins TRBV12-3 or TRBV12-4 and TRBJ2-5, with D unclear. This CDR3 has 13 residues. The V end lost 6 bases, the J end lost 6 bases, and 14 bases lay between the germline ends. The CDR3 spells CASRVMGLQTQYF. For the CDR3, the DNA is TGTGCCAGCAGGGTCATGGGGTTGCAGACCCAGTACTTC.

This chain connects TRBV11-3 to TRBJ2-7; D might be TRBD1 or TRBD2, each matching 5 bases. Germline V CDR1 and CDR2: SGHNT, YENEEA. The V gene lost 0 bases and the J gene lost 3 bases, with 12 bases spanning the gap. There are 15 residues in the CDR3. This CDR3 is CASSLEGRDGYEQYF. The CDR3 DNA is TGTGCCAGCAGCTTAGAGGGTAGGGACGGCTACGAGCAGTACTTC.

This clonotype was observed once. V is TRBV5-1 and J is TRBJ2-5, with D possibly matching TRBD1 (5 bases). Germline V gene sequence: CDR1 SGHRS, CDR2 YFSETQ. The V and J ends lost 2 bases and 0 bases respectively, with 8 bases between them. This CDR3 is 14 amino acids long. CDR3 loop: CASSFGANQETQYF. CDR3 bases: TGCGCCAGCAGCTTTGGGGCTAACCAAGAGACCCAGTACTTC.

This clonotype has only a few counts. V gene TRBV7-9 combines with J gene TRBJ2-1; D may match TRBD1 or TRBD2 (6 bases each). V lost 10 bases to trimming and J lost 0 bases, with 16 bases between them. CDR1 and CDR2 from the germline V gene are SEHNR and FQNEAQ (reference sequence). CDR3 length: 15 residues. CDR3 region: CATLKGGLSYNEQFF. DNA of the CDR3: TGTGCCACCCTCAAGGGGGGCCTCTCCTACAATGAGCAGTTCTTC.